These 13 T cell receptor beta chains were all obtained from the same sample, sequenced in a study of Ad26.COV2.S vaccination and SARS-CoV-2 variants. Data came from immunoSEQ multiplex PCR; TCRdb stores just in-frame clones and leaves some out. The data contain roughly 700,000 clones, 89% of them singletons. Described treatment: about 20 received Ad26.COV2.S at low or high dose, single or two shots; 5 received placebo; per-sample allocation not given. Day 63 after the first vaccine or placebo injection was the time point for sampling. The input for sequencing was peripheral blood, taken in a trial of Ad26.COV2.S vaccine versus placebo. The receptors derive from a person between 18 and 65 years old who received the Ad26.COV2.S COVID-19 vaccine or a placebo.

Regarding this clone: The same CDR3 can be traced to other DNA sequences in this sample. V and J are TRBV7-9 and TRBJ2-2; D call uncertain. Germline lookup yields CDR1 SEHNR and CDR2 FQNEAQ (reference sequence). The length of the CDR3 is 14 residues. Trimming stripped 6 bases from V and 1 base from J, with 9 bases between. CDR3 in amino acids: CASSLQGNTGELFF. The CDR3, as DNA: TGTGCCAGCAGTTTACAAGGGAACACCGGGGAGCTGTTTTTT. The full variable domain, with the rest looked up from reference TRBV7-9 and TRBJ2-2, is DTGVSQNPRHKITKRGQNVTFRCDPISEHNRLYWYRQTLGQGPEFLTYFQNEAQLEKSRLLSDRFSAERPKGSFSTLEIQRTEQGDSAMYLCASSLQGNTGELFFGEGSRLTVL.

This clone was seen a few times. The chain recombines TRBV6-6 with TRBJ2-7; 9 bases agree with TRBD1. CDR3 length equals 13 residues. The V gene end was trimmed by 10 bases and the J gene end by 4 bases; junction bases not matched to a gene: 8. The germline V gene has CDR1 MNHNY and CDR2 SVGAGI (reference sequence). As DNA, the CDR3 is TGTGCCATCCGAGGGACAGGGAGGTACGAGCAGTACTTC. It specifies CAIRGTGRYEQYF.

This clone showed up just a few times. The genes are TRBV5-1 and TRBJ2-2, with D possibly being TRBD1 or TRBD2 (6 bases each). This CDR3 has 14 residues. Germline V gene data show CDR1 as SGHRS and CDR2 as YFSETQ. Trimming cost V 0 bases and J 6 bases, with 9 bases left between them. DNA for the CDR3: TGCGCCAGCAGCTTGGTCGGGGGCCCCGGGGAGCTGTTTTTT. Translated, it gives CASSLVGGPGELFF.

The V and J genes are TRBV15 and TRBJ1-2, with 10 bases aligning to TRBD1. Germline trimming cut 0 bases from V and 3 bases from J; bases unmatched to any gene: 13. Germline V lookup: CDR1 LNHNV, CDR2 YYDKDF (reference sequence). This CDR3 is built from 19 residues. CDR3 loop: CATSRDYSPLTGGDYGYTF. The CDR3 region has the DNA TGTGCCACCAGCAGAGATTATTCCCCCCTGACAGGGGGCGACTATGGCTACACCTTC.

A single count supports this clone. V usage is TRBV5-5 and J usage is TRBJ1-1; maybe TRBD1 (6 bases). The CDR3 totals 14 residues. V was shortened by 2 bases and J by 3 bases, with 11 bases between the two germline ends. Germline CDR1 SGHKS, CDR2 YYEKEE (reference sequence). The CDR3 DNA sequence: TGTGCCAGCAGCTTAGGGGGAGGGGACACTGAAGCTTTCTTT. It translates to CASSLGGGDTEAFF.

This chain uses TRBV20-1 with TRBJ2-1; 10 nucleotides align to TRBD2. CDR3 size: 16 residues. Losses at the gene ends were 3 bases for V and 7 bases for J; bases not matched to a gene: 12. In germline, CDR1 is DFQATT, CDR2 SNEGSKA (reference sequence). The CDR3 is CSASNPRTSGINEQFF. The CDR3 nucleotides read TGCAGTGCTAGTAACCCTCGAACTAGCGGGATTAATGAGCAGTTCTTC.

V gene TRBV2 combines with J gene TRBJ2-2; D tentatively reads TRBD1 or TRBD2 (5 bases each). CDR3 length: 16 amino acids. The germline V gene encodes CDR1 SNHLY and CDR2 FYNNEI. V was pared by 4 bases and J by 6 bases, with 18 bases between. The CDR3 reads CASSVMGVGNAGELFF. The CDR3 nucleotides read TGTGCCAGCAGTGTTATGGGGGTCGGAAACGCCGGGGAGCTGTTTTTT.

This chain links TRBV27 with TRBJ2-1; the D gene is possibly TRBD1 (6 bases). Germline lookup yields CDR1 MNHEY and CDR2 SMNVEV (reference sequence). This CDR3 has 13 residues. Trimming stripped 6 bases from V and 6 bases from J, with 12 bases between. The CDR3 is CASRTGVGNEQFF. The CDR3 nucleotides read TGTGCCAGCAGGACAGGAGTGGGCAATGAGCAGTTCTTC.

The CDR3 here is CASSPQGGGKNTEAFF. The CDR3 nucleotides read TGCGCCAGCAGCCCCCAAGGAGGGGGCAAGAACACTGAAGCTTTCTTT. V gene TRBV4-3 combines with J gene TRBJ1-1; 7 nucleotides line up with TRBD1. The CDR3 spans 16 residues. The V gene end was trimmed by 4 bases and the J gene end by 1 base; junction bases not matched to a gene: 9. Germline V gene lookup returns CDR1 LGHNA and CDR2 YSLEER.

This chain joins TRBV25-1 and TRBJ2-7, with TRBD1 identical over 12 bases. The CDR3 length is 17 residues. Germline-derived CDR1 and CDR2 are MGHDK and SYGVNS. The V segment lost 4 bases and the J segment 1 base; nucleotides outside the gene matches: 8. The CDR3 here is CASSGTPGQGASYEQYF. The DNA of the CDR3 is TGTGCCAGCAGTGGGACGCCGGGACAGGGGGCTTCCTACGAGCAGTACTTC.

The CDR3 DNA reads TGTGCCAGCAGTTACGGGTCTCAGCCCCAGCATTTT. Its protein is CASSYGSQPQHF. The genes are TRBV7-2 and TRBJ1-5, with no clear D. Between the trimmed V and J ends, which lost 6 bases and 6 bases, there was a span of 9 bases. Germline assignment: CDR1 SGHTA and CDR2 FQGNSA. The CDR3 spans 12 residues.

This chain joins TRBV14 and TRBJ2-3; 7 bases agree with TRBD2. V was pared by 2 bases and J by 3 bases, with 2 bases of the junction left unmatched. Per the germline V gene, CDR1 is SGHDN and CDR2 is FVKESK. The length of the CDR3 is 14 residues. CDR3 DNA sequence: TGTGCCAGCAGCCAAACCGGGGGGACAGATACGCAGTATTTT. Translation gives CASSQTGGTDTQYF.

The rearrangement joins TRBV19 to TRBJ1-1; D is uncertain. Trimming shortened V by 5 bases and J by 6 bases, and 7 bases separated the two germline ends. This CDR3 is built from 11 residues. Germline loops: CDR1 LNHDA, CDR2 SQIVND (reference sequence). The CDR3 nucleotides read TGTGCCAGTAGTGGCGGCGCTGAAGCTTTCTTT. Protein: CASSGGAEAFF.